This record concerns one T cell receptor beta chain sequence. These data belong to a study of T cells in Graves' hyperthyroidism and ophthalmopathy. Germline CDR1 reads DFQATT; CDR2 reads SNEGSKA (reference sequence). With 5 bases removed from V and 2 bases from J, the gap between germline ends came to 31 bases. CDR3 length: 19 residues. Authors of the study amplified TCR beta CDR3 regions from RNA transcripts. First-round RT-PCR targeting the TCR CDR3 was performed with the HTBI primer set. Each CDR3 protein gets one entry after TCRdb re-called the multiplex PCR reads with MiXCR. The table shows some 400,000 distinct CDR3 sequences, with approximately 15% occurring only once.

The source is a woman in her sixties with Graves' hyperthyroidism. The rearrangement uses TRBV20-1 and TRBJ2-7; a weak D match, TRBD2 (7 bases). Sample: blood. CDR3 nucleotide sequence: TGCAGTGCTCTATTCAGGGCTAGCGGACCCCTAAGGGGGACCTACGAGCAGTACTTC. Protein: CSALFRASGPLRGTYEQYF.